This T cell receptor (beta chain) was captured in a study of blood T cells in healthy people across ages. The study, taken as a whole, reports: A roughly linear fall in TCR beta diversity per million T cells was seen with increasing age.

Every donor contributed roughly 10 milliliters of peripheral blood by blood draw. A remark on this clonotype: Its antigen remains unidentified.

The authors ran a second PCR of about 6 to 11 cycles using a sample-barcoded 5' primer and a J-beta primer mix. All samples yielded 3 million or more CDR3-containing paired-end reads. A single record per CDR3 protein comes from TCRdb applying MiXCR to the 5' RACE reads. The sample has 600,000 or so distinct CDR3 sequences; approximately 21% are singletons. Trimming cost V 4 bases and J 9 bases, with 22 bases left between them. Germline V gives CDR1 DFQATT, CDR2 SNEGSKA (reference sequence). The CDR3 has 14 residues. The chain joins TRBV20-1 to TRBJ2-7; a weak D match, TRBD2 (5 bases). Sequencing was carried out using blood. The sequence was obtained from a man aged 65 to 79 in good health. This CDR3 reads CSATVGQLRVGQYF. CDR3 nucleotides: TGCAGTGCTACTGTGGGCCAACTGAGGGTCGGGCAGTACTTC.